The T cell receptor (beta chain) under discussion was sequenced for a study of cytomegalovirus exposure and HLA in healthy donors (dated by TCRdb to about 2017). Regarding the research as a whole: In an earlier analysis of about 560 of the donors, less than 350 Gb of sequence data and about 110 million unique TCR beta sequences from 150 million to 200 million T cells were reported. Around 320 gigabases of sequencing data and some 85 million unique TCR sequences were included in an early release covering around 650 HLA-typed donors. Of the roughly 400 genotyped donors, roughly 80% were placed in the genetic ancestry cluster associated with self-reported Caucasian donors. The aim of the study was to test whether cataloging public T cell receptors could identify signatures of past pathogen exposure. The T cell repertoires of 666 subjects were profiled by immunosequencing and related to cytomegalovirus serostatus. In addition to the first cohort of 650 to 800 subjects, a separate validation cohort of 120 different subjects was used. To predict cytomegalovirus infection status, the study combined high-throughput TCR immunosequencing, statistical association of individual TCRs with disease status, and machine learning. In a later analysis, previously published TCR beta repertoires from 666 donors were re-analyzed and high-resolution HLA genotyping was added so that TCR occurrence patterns could be studied. The later analysis used no new phenotypic data to find candidate immune exposures, relying instead on TCR beta sequences and their occurrence across donors. In an earlier analysis of roughly 540 of the donors, high-throughput TCR beta sequencing was used to judge whether each TCR beta V gene segment behaved as functional or pseudogenic. Alongside the repertoire data, information on donor age, sex, ethnicity and CMV serostatus was compiled. In a later genetic analysis, genome-wide SNP genotypes for about three fifths of the roughly 670 donors were used, and that subset was treated as a discovery cohort. All discovery cohort repertoires had been generated using a single sequencing platform. HLA typing included class I and class II loci at four-digit resolution. Typing coverage varied by locus: roughly 620-640 donors for A, B, C, DRB1 and DQB1; 500 to 550 for DQA1; over 600 for DPA1; roughly 470 for DPB1. A few DR-DQ haplotypes were treated as single units for association and clustering because of strong linkage in the cohort. Across approximately 400 genotyped donors of the cohort, an average of 235,054 unique TCR beta nucleotide sequences per donor were sequenced, and roughly 17% of those sequences were non-productive.

The cohort was made up of 650 to 700 healthy bone marrow donors. At the time of sampling, every cohort member was nominally healthy, though immune exposures that went unrecorded were likely present. The donor tested CMV seropositive and was one of the 289 seropositive cohort members. A peripheral blood sample was provided by each donor, and peripheral blood mononuclear cells were used for TCR beta sequencing. The Qiagen DNeasy Blood Extraction Kit was used to extract genomic DNA from the blood cell samples. The library came from the immunoSEQ multiplex PCR assay. For the multiplex PCR, a mixture combining 60 forward primers for TCR Vbeta segments and 13 reverse primers for TCR Jbeta segments was used. A multiplex PCR assay on genomic DNA amplified the CDR3 region of rearranged TCR beta genes. Amplified TCR beta libraries were sequenced as 87-base-pair reads on the Illumina HiSeq System. As for how the authors treated the data: Across the 500 to 700 repertoires, a later analysis counted tens of millions of unique TCR beta chains, some 11 million of which were shared by at least two donors. To remove PCR and sequencing errors, raw reads were error-corrected and collapsed into unique sequences using a nearest-neighbor algorithm that merged closely related sequences. V, D and J gene segments were assigned by aligning CDR3 sequences to IMGT reference sequences. For a sequence to be retained, a match of at least six nucleotides to both a V gene segment and a J gene segment was required. Rearrangements were classified as productive when the CDR3 lacked stop codons and remained in frame with V and J, and all other rearrangements were classified as non-productive. Following IMGT convention, CDR3 was defined as the stretch from the second conserved V-encoded cysteine up to the conserved J-encoded phenylalanine. The earlier analysis of fewer than 700 of the donors excluded sequences that lacked an unambiguous match to a single V gene segment. In an earlier analysis of approximately 610 of the donors, V segments were called functional above 56.7% productive rearrangements and were called segregating when the between-donor standard deviation exceeded 5%. To diagnose cytomegalovirus status from the catalog of TCR beta chain sequences, a statistical classification framework was built. V and J gene assignment, in a later analysis, came from comparing TCR nucleotide sequences with IMGT/GENE-DB human TR gene sequences. Using the TCRdist pipeline, a later analysis assigned CDR3 sequences along with most-parsimonious VDJ recombination scenarios. A later analysis defined each TCR beta chain by its CDR3 amino acid sequence plus V-gene family, and excluded reads lacking a unique V-gene family. A later analysis removed several hundred highly shared, low-generation-probability nucleotide sequences to deal with suspected cross-contamination and a sequencing artifact. In a later analysis, a clonal expansion index for each public chain was calculated from normalized within-repertoire ranks of inferred template counts. A later analysis computed generation probabilities with a VDJ recombination model fitted to out-of-frame rearrangements, and checked the results against IGoR. In a later analysis, TCR-TCR, TCR-HLA and TCR-CMV co-occurrence was scored with hypergeometric tests, and a repertoire-size bias correction was applied to TCR pairs. In a later analysis, false discovery rates were estimated by permuting HLA or CMV assignments 20 times. In a later analysis, co-occurring TCRs were grouped using DBSCAN, and TCRdist sequence similarity was added for clustering within HLA-allele-positive subsets. For co-occurrence clustering, repertoires with fewer than 30,000 or more than 120,000 public chains were excluded, along with roughly 5 repertoires with anomalous nucleotide sharing. Drawn from immuneACCESS, this table holds only the in-frame rearrangements with V and J called that TCRdb kept. Clones are partly lost; checked studies trace under half to an unresolved V gene and leave the rest unexplained. V, J and clone size reflect that table, while D and trimming were determined from the DNA. Present in this sample are tens of thousands of clones, roughly 82% of which were seen just once. The ten most abundant clones make up about 20% of the sample.

Broad study findings and their caveats: In a later analysis, around 17,000 TCR beta sequences were associated with specific HLA alleles at a false discovery rate of 0.05. Sequencing depth was assumed to be roughly uniform across donors in the presence/absence analyses, though that assumption may not hold. According to a later analysis, TCR association rates differed among HLA loci, with DRB1 alleles showing the most associated TCRs and HLA-C alleles showing the fewest. A group of highly shared sequence variants was considered likely to be a technical artifact of the sequencing pipeline. Because counts were too low, seventeen rarely observed V segments, including chromosome 9 orphons, were left out of the earlier analysis of over 550 of the donors. According to a later analysis, most CMV-associated TCR beta chains appeared to be HLA-restricted, and the HLA associations seemed to be driven largely by CMV exposure. It was suggested by the authors that the approach could potentially be generalized to other disease states and immunological phenotypes. Three of the identified cytomegalovirus-associated TCR beta chains were confirmed in vitro to be specific for cytomegalovirus antigens. While some public TCRs were present in many individuals, most TCR sequences turned up only very rarely across donors. In a later genetic analysis, fewer N-insertions in productive TCRs were reported among donors in an Asian-associated ancestry cluster than the 666-donor mean. Compared with equally common non-associated chains, HLA-associated TCR beta chains in a later analysis were more clonally expanded and had lower generation probabilities. HLA typing was unavailable for some donors at each locus, so association tests used only the typed subset. Several of the top co-occurrence clusters appeared to be linked to parvovirus B19, influenza, CMV and Epstein-Barr virus, according to a later analysis. The study gave a list of around 170 TCR beta chains associated with cytomegalovirus. Linkage disequilibrium might explain the correlated functional status among segregating V segments, but an unknown experimental factor could not be excluded. Some IMGT-functional V segments, including TRBV6-2 and TRBV6-3, could not be distinguished by the 87-base-pair reads and were therefore excluded. The classifier was reported to diagnose cytomegalovirus status with high specificity and sensitivity in both the original and validation cohorts. When HLA alleles, especially DR and DQ, strongly co-occurred, attributing TCR associations to individual alleles was difficult. A later genetic analysis associated a missense DCLRE1C variant with V-gene and J-gene trimming of TCR beta chains, and an independent cohort replicated the association. A further reported finding was that TCR beta sequences accurately predicted the HLA-A and HLA-B alleles for most subjects in the first cohort. CMV serostatus was the only immune exposure information available for the cohort. In an earlier analysis of several hundred of the donors, most TCR beta V segments were observed in productive rearrangements about 87% or about 30% of the time, broadly matching IMGT annotations. This cohort had only TCR beta chains sequenced, and the lack of alpha or paired-chain data limited which features could be detected.

Ends trimmed: V by 5 bases, J by 12 bases; bases unmatched to a gene: 11. According to the germline V gene, CDR1 reads KGHSH and CDR2 reads LQKENI. There are 14 amino acids in the CDR3, from cysteine to phenylalanine inclusive. The retained sequence is limited to the CDR3, 42 bases, with the frame set at the first base. For this clone: It has no known antigen specificity. No per-base quality is available; no much larger clone lies one base away.

The sequencing sample was made of PBMCs. Recombination linked TRBV18 to TRBJ2-1; the junction holds 9 bases that match TRBD2. The sequence derives from an older man in good health and CMV-seropositive. The CDR3 region: CASSKGLADSGQFF. At the DNA level, the sequence is TGTGCCAGCTCAAAGGGACTAGCTGATTCCGGGCAGTTCTTC.